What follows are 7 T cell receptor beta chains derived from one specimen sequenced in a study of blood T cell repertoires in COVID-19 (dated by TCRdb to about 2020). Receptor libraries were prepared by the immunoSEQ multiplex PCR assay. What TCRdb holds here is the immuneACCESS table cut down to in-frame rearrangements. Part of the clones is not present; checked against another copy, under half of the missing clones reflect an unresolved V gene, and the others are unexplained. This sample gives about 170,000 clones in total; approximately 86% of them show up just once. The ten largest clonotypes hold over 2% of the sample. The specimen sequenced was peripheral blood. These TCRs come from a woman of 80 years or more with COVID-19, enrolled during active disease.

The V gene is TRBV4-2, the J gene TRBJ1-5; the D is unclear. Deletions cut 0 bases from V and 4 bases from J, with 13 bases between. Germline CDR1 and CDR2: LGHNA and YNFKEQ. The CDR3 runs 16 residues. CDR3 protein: CASSQDILTGNQPQHF. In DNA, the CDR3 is TGTGCCAGCAGCCAAGATATCTTGACGGGAAATCAGCCCCAGCATTTT.

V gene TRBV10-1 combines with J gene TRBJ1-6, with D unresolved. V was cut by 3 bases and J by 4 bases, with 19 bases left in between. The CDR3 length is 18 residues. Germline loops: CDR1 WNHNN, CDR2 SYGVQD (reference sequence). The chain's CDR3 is CASSDILRVSLYNSPLHF. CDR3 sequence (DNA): TGCGCCAGCAGTGATATTTTACGGGTATCGCTTTATAATTCACCCCTCCACTTT.

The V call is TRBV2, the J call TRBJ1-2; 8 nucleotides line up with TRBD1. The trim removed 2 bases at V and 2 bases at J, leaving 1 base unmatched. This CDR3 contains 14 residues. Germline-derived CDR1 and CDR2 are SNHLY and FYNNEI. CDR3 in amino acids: CASSERQGNYGYTF. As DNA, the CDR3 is TGTGCCAGCAGTGAAAGACAGGGGAACTATGGCTACACCTTC.

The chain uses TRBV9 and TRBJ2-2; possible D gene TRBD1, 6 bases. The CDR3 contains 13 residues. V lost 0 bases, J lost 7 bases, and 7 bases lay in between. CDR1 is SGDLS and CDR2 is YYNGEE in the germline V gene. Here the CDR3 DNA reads TGTGCCAGCAGCGTAGGGGGGCGCGGGGAGCTGTTTTTT. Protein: CASSVGGRGELFF.

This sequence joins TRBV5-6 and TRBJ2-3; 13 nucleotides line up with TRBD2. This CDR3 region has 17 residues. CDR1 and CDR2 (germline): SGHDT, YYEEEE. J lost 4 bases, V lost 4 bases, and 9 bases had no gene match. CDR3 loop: CASSPGLAGHGADTQYF. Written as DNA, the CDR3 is TGTGCCAGCAGCCCGGGACTAGCGGGACATGGGGCAGATACGCAGTATTTT.

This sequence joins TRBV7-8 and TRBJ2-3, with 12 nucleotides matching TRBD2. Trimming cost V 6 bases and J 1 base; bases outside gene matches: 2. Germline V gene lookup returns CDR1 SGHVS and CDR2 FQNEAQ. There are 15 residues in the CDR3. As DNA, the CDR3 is TGTGCCAGCAGGAGGACTAGCGGGGGCACAGATACGCAGTATTTT. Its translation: CASRRTSGGTDTQYF.

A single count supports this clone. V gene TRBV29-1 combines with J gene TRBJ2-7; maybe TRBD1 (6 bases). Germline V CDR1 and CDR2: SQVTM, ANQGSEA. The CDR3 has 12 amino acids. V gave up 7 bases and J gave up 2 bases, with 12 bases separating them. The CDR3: CSGQDTAYEQYF. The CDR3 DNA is TGCAGCGGACAGGACACCGCCTACGAGCAGTACTTC.